Sequencing of this T cell receptor (beta chain) was carried out in a study of cytomegalovirus exposure and HLA in healthy donors. PCR used 60 Vbeta primers and 13 Jbeta primers. TCRdb keeps only in-frame clones here, not all; method: immunoSEQ multiplex PCR. The sample has approximately 210,000 clones; 82% are singletons. Germline loops: CDR1 MNHEY, CDR2 SVGAGI. This CDR3 is 15 amino acids long. J gave up 5 bases and V 2 bases, and 8 bases lay outside the gene matches. Sequences were obtained from PBMCs. The clonotype was recovered from a man aged 35 to 55 in good health and CMV-seropositive. The chain employs TRBV6-5 and TRBJ2-7, with TRBD2 matching over 8 bases. The CDR3 loop is CASSYATREGNEQYF. The DNA of the CDR3 is TGTGCCAGCAGTTACGCTACTCGGGAGGGTAACGAGCAGTACTTC.